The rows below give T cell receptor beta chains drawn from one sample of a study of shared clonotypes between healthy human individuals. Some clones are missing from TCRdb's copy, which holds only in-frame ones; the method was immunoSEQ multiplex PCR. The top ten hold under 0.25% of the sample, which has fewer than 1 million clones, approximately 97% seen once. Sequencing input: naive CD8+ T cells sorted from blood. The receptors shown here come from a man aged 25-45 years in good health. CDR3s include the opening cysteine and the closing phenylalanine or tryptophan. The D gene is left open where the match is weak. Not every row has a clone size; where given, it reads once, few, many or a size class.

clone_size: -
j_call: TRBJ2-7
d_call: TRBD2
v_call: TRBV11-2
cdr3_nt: TGTGCCAGCAGCTTCGGGGGGAGCGGGAGGTACGAGCAGTACTTC
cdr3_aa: CASSFGGSGRYEQYF

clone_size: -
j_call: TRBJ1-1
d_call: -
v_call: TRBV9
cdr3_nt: TGTGCCAGCAGCCGGTTGAACACTGAAGCTTTCTTT
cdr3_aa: CASSRLNTEAFF

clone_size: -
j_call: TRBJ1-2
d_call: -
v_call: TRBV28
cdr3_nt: TGTGCCAGCAGAAATTCGACAGGCTACTATGGCTACACCTTC
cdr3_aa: CASRNSTGYYGYTF

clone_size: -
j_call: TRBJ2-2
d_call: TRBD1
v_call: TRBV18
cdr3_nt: TGTGCCAGCTCAGAGGGCGTGAGAGGACAGGGGAACACCGGGGAGCTGTTTTTT
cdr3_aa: CASSEGVRGQGNTGELFF

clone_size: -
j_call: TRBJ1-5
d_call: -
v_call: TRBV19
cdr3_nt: TGTGCCAGTAGCCTCCCCCAGGAGTCCCCGTATAGCAATCAGCCCCAGCATTTT
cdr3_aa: CASSLPQESPYSNQPQHF

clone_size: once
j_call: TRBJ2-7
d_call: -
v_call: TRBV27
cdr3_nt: TGTGCCAGCGCAGGTCGGTTAAGCTACGAGCAGTACTTC
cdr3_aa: CASAGRLSYEQYF

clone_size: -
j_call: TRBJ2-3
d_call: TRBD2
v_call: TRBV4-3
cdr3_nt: TGCGCCAGCAGCCAAGATATGACTAGCGGGAGGAGGGGAGATACGCAGTATTTT
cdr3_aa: CASSQDMTSGRRGDTQYF

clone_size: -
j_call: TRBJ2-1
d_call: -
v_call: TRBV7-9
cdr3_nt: TGTGCCAGCAGCCCAATCGACCGTGAGCAGTTCTTC
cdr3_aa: CASSPIDREQFF

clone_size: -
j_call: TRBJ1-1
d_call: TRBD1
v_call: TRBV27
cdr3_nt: TGTGCCAGCAGTGCACAGGGGGCATCCACTGAAGCTTTCTTT
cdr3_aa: CASSAQGASTEAFF

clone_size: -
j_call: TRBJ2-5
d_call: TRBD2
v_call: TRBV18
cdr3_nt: TGTGCCAGCTCACCAGTGGACGGCGGGGGTGAGACCCAGTACTTC
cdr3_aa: CASSPVDGGGETQYF

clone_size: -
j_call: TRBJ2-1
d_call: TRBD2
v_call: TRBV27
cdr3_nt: TGTGCCAGCAGTTTGCTAGCGGGAGGCAGCAATGAGCAGTTCTTC
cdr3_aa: CASSLLAGGSNEQFF

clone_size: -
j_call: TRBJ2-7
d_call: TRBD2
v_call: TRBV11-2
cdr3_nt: TGTGCCAGCAGCCAACCGGGACTACCCTACGAGCAGTACTTC
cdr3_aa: CASSQPGLPYEQYF

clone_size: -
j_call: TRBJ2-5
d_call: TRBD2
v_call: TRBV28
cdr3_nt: TGTGCCAGCAGGGGACTAGCGGGAGGAGAGACCCAGTACTTC
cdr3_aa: CASRGLAGGETQYF

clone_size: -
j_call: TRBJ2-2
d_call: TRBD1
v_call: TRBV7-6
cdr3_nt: TGTGCCAGCAGGGGGACAGACCTAACCGGGGAGCTGTTTTTT
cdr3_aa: CASRGTDLTGELFF

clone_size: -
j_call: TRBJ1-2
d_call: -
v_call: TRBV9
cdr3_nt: TGTGCCAGCAGCGCCGAATATGGCTACACCTTC
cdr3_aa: CASSAEYGYTF

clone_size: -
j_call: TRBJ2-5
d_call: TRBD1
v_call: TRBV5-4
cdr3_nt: TGTGCCAGCAGGTCCGGGACAGGGATACAAGAGACCCAGTACTTC
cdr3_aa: CASRSGTGIQETQYF

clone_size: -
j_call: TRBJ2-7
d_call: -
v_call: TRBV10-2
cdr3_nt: TGCGCCAGCAGGGACGGTCGTTTGGAGCAGTACTTC
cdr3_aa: CASRDGRLEQYF

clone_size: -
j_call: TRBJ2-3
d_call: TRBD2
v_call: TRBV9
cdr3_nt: TGTGCCAGCAGCGCTAGCGGGAGGCCGTCGGATACGCAGTATTTT
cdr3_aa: CASSASGRPSDTQYF

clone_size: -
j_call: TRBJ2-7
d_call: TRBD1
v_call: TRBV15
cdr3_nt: TGTGCCACCAGGGACAGGGAAACTTTCGTCGAGCAGTACTTC
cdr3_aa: CATRDRETFVEQYF

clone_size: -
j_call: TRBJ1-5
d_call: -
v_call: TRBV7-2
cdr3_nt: TGTGCCAGCAGCTTAGGCGGGGAACTTAGCAATCAGCCCCAGCATTTT
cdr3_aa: CASSLGGELSNQPQHF

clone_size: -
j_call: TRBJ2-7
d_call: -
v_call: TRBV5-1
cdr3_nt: TGCGCCAGCAGCCTGGGGACTGTATACGAGCAGTACTTC
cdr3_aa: CASSLGTVYEQYF

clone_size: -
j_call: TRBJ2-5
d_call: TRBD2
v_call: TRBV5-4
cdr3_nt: TGTGCCAGCAGCTTGGGGTGGGACGTTACCCGGGAGGGCCGGGAGACCCAGTACTTC
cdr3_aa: CASSLGWDVTREGRETQYF

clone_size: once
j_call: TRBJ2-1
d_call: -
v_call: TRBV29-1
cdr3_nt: TGCAGCGTTGGAGGGCTGGGCCCCTCCTACAATGAGCAGTTCTTC
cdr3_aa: CSVGGLGPSYNEQFF

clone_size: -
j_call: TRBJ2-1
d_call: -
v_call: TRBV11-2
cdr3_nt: TGTGCCAGCAGCTTACGGGATTACAATGAGCAGTTCTTC
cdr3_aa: CASSLRDYNEQFF

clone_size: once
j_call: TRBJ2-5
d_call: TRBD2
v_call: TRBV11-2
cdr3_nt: TGTGTTACGTCGGGGGGGAACCAAGAGACCCAGTACTTC
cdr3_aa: CVTSGGNQETQYF

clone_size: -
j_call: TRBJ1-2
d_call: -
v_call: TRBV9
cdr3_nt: TGTGCCAGCAGCTTCACAGGAGACGATAACTATGGCTACACCTTC
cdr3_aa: CASSFTGDDNYGYTF

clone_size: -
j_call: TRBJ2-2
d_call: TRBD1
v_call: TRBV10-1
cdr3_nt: TGCGCCAGCAGTCTCGATACAGGGGCGGTCGGGGAGCTGTTTTTT
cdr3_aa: CASSLDTGAVGELFF

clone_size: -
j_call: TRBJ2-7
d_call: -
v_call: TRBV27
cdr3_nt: TGTGCCAGCAGCCCCTTCGGCGGCTACGAGCAGTACTTC
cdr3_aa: CASSPFGGYEQYF

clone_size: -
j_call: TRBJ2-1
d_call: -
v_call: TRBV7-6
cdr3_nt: TGTGCCAGCAGCCCGGACGACTGGGACAATGAGCAGTTCTTC
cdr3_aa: CASSPDDWDNEQFF

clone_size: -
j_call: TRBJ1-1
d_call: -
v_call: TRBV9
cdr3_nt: TGTGCCAGCACCAGGGGCGCACAGAACACTGAAGCTTTCTTT
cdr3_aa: CASTRGAQNTEAFF

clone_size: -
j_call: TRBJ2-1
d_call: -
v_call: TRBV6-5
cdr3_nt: TGTGCCAGCAGTTCGGTTTTAGGCAATGAGCAGTTCTTC
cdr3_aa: CASSSVLGNEQFF

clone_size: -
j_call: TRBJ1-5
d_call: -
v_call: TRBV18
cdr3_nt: TGTGCCAGCTCACCGTTCAGAGATAGCAATCAGCCCCAGCATTTT
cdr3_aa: CASSPFRDSNQPQHF

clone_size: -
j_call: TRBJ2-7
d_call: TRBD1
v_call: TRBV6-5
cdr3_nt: TGTGCCAGCAGTTACTTACCGGGACAGGCTCTCCACGAGCAGTACTTC
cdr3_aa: CASSYLPGQALHEQYF

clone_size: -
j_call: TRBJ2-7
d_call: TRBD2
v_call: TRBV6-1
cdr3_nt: TGTGCCAGCAGGTTAGCGGGCTTGAGCTCCTACGAGCAGTACTTC
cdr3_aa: CASRLAGLSSYEQYF

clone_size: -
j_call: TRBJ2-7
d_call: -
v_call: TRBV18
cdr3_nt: TGTGCCAGCTCACCCTCGAACGGGTTCGACGAGCAGTACTTC
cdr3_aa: CASSPSNGFDEQYF

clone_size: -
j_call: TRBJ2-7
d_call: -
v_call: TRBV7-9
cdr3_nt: TGTGCCAGCAGTTTTAAAGTTGGGGGCGAGCAGTACTTC
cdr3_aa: CASSFKVGGEQYF

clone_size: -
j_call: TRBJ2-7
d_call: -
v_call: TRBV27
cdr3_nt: TGTGCCAGCAGTTTACGCCAGCCCTACGAGCAGTACTTC
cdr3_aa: CASSLRQPYEQYF

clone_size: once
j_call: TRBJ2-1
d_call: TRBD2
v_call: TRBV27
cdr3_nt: TGTGCCAGCAGTCCGCAGCTAGCGGGAGATCCCAATGAGCAGTTCTTC
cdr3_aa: CASSPQLAGDPNEQFF

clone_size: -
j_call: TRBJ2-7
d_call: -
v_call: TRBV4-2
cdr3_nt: TGTGCCAGCAGCCAAGAGTGGGGGCGGAACGAGCAGTACTTC
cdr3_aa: CASSQEWGRNEQYF

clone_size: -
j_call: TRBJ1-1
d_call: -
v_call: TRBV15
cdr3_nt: TGTGCCACCAGCAGAGTAGCCGGGACGGCGAATGAAGCTTTCTTT
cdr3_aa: CATSRVAGTANEAFF

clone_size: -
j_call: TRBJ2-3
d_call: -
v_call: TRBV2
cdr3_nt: TGTGCCAGCAGTGTGCTCTCTAGCACAGATACGCAGTATTTT
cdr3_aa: CASSVLSSTDTQYF

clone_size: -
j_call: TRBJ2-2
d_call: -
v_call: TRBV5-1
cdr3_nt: TGCGCCAGCAGCTGGTACGGACACTACACCGGGGAGCTGTTTTTT
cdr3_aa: CASSWYGHYTGELFF

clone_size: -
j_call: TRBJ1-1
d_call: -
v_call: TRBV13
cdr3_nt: TGTGCCAGCAGCTACCTAGGGGGTCAGGCTTTCTTT
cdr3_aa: CASSYLGGQAFF

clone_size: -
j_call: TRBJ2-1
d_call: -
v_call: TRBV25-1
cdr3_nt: TGTGCCAGCAGTTACCGGCACAATGAGCAGTTCTTC
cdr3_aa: CASSYRHNEQFF

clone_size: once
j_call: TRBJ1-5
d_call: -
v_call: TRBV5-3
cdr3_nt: TGTGCCAGAAGCCGCTCCGATCAGCCCCAGCATTTT
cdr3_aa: CARSRSDQPQHF

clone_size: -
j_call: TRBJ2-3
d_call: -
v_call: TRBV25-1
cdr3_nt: TGTGCCAGCATTTACACAGATACGCAGTATTTT
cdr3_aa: CASIYTDTQYF

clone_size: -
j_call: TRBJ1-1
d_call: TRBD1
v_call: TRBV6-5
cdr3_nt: TGTGCCAGCAACCCGACAGGGTGGGACACTGAAGCTTTCTTT
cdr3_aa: CASNPTGWDTEAFF

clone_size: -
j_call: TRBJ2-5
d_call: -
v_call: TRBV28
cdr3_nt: TGTGCCAGCAGTTTATCCTCACGGGAGACCCAGTACTTC
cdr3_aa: CASSLSSRETQYF